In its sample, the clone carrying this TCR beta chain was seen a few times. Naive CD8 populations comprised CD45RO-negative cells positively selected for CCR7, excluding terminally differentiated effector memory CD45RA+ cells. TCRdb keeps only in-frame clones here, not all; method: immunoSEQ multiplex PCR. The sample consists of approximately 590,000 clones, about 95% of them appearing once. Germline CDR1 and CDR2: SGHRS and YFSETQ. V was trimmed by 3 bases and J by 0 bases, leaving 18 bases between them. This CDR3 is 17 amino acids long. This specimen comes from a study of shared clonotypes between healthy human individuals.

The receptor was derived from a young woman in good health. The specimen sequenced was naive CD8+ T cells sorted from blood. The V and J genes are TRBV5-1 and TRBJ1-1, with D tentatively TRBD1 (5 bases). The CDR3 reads CASSSRQLSSMNTEAFF. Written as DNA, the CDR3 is TGCGCCAGCAGCTCACGACAGCTAAGTTCGATGAACACTGAAGCTTTCTTT.